Each of the 30 T cell receptor beta chains below was sequenced from the same sample in a study of T cells after yellow fever vaccination. TCRdb re-called the 5' RACE reads through MiXCR, storing one row per CDR3 protein. Among some 160,000 distinct CDR3 sequences, roughly 8.8% were seen once, and the ten largest hold about a third. The source material was CD8+ T cells sorted from PBMCs, sampled 45 days after the yellow fever booster vaccination. The origin of the receptors is a man younger than 30 who received the YFV17D yellow fever vaccine.

In its sample, this clonotype was seen a few times. This chain joins TRBV5-1 and TRBJ2-7, with 7 bases identical to TRBD1. CDR1 and CDR2 (germline): SGHRS, YFSETQ. This CDR3 region has 15 residues. J was trimmed by 2 bases and V by 0 bases; bases with no gene match: 5. The CDR3 nucleotides read TGCGCCAGCAGCTTGGGACAGGGTGTGCCCTACGAGCAGTACTTC. Its protein product is CASSLGQGVPYEQYF. Full variable domain (rest looked up from reference TRBV5-1 and TRBJ2-7): KAGVTQTPRYLIKTRGQQVTLSCSPISGHRSVSWYQQTPGQGLQFLFEYFSETQRNKGNFPGRFSGRQFSNSRSEMNVSTLELGDSALYLCASSLGQGVPYEQYFGPGTRLTVT.

The V call is TRBV10-3, the J call TRBJ2-1; 9 positions agree with TRBD2. Germline V lookup: CDR1 ENHRY, CDR2 SYGVKD. CDR3 length equals 16 residues. The V segment lost 5 bases and the J segment 1 base; nucleotides outside the gene matches: 6. CDR3 DNA: TGTGCCATCAGTACCTCGGCGGGGGGGTCCTACAATGAGCAGTTCTTC. This gives the protein CAISTSAGGSYNEQFF.

This clonotype came up a few times. The chain recombines TRBV15 with TRBJ2-7; D gene ambiguous. Germline assignment: CDR1 LNHNV and CDR2 YYDKDF (reference sequence). The length of the CDR3 is 13 residues. CDR3 nucleotide sequence: TGTGCCACCAGCGGAGAGACCCTTCACGAGCAGTACGTC. Translated: CATSGETLHEQYV.

There are a few counts of this clonotype. The rearrangement uses TRBV29-1 and TRBJ2-2; weak D call: TRBD2 (5 bases). Germline V CDR1 and CDR2: SQVTM, ANQGSEA. The V end was cut by 4 bases, the J end by 6 bases, with 9 bases between. The CDR3 has 12 residues. CDR3 protein: CSVVRESGELFF. The CDR3 DNA follows: TGCAGCGTTGTTAGGGAGTCCGGGGAGCTGTTTTTT.

This clonotype occurred a few times. V gene TRBV20-1 combines with J gene TRBJ2-7, with TRBD1 identical over 10 bases. J gave up 2 bases and V 5 bases, and 6 bases lay outside the gene matches. CDR1 and CDR2 (germline): DFQATT, SNEGSKA (reference sequence). CDR3 length: 14 amino acids. CDR3 in amino acids: CSAGDRGLTYEQYF. In DNA form, the CDR3 reads TGCAGTGCTGGCGACAGGGGGCTGACCTACGAGCAGTACTTC.

V gene TRBV20-1 combines with J gene TRBJ2-7; weak D call: TRBD1 (6 bases). V gave up 5 bases and J gave up 2 bases, with 16 bases separating them. CDR3 length: 14 residues. Germline V gene lookup returns CDR1 DFQATT and CDR2 SNEGSKA (reference sequence). CDR3 in DNA: TGCAGTGCTGAACAGGGTGATGAACCCTACGAGCAGTACTTC. Amino acids: CSAEQGDEPYEQYF.

In its sample, this clonotype was seen a few times. The V and J genes are TRBV24-1 and TRBJ2-5; D is ambiguous. Germline CDR1 reads KGHDR; CDR2 reads SFDVKD. V was shortened by 12 bases and J by 2 bases, with 9 bases between the two germline ends. The CDR3 covers 11 residues. The CDR3 sequence: CAYTVQETQYF. The CDR3 DNA follows: TGTGCCTATACCGTTCAAGAGACCCAGTACTTC.

The chain uses TRBV7-9 and TRBJ2-3, with 7 bases fitting TRBD1. Germline CDR1 SEHNR, CDR2 FQNEAQ (reference sequence). Trimming took 5 bases from V and 2 from J; bases not matched to a gene: 7. The CDR3 covers 15 residues. This CDR3 reads CASSIRDRNTDTQYF. DNA of the CDR3: TGTGCCAGCAGCATCCGGGACAGAAACACAGATACGCAGTATTTT.

The table lists this clonotype with a few counts. The chain recombines TRBV7-2 with TRBJ2-3; 16 nucleotides line up with TRBD2. Germline values: CDR1 SGHTA, CDR2 FQGNSA. After removal of 2 bases from V and 4 bases from J, the junction contained 12 bases not matched to a gene. This CDR3 comprises 20 residues. The CDR3 region is CASSLKKEGLAGGPADTQYF. CDR3 bases: TGTGCCAGCAGCTTAAAAAAGGAGGGACTAGCGGGGGGGCCCGCAGATACGCAGTATTTT.

The J gene is TRBJ2-1, the V gene TRBV11-2; TRBD2 aligns across 10 bases. Germline CDR1 SGHAT, CDR2 FQNNGV. Germline trimming cut 5 bases from V and 6 bases from J; bases unmatched to any gene: 4. The CDR3 length is 14 residues. The CDR3 DNA sequence: TGTGCCAGCAGCGGGACTAGCGCAGTCAATGAGCAGTTCTTC. It encodes CASSGTSAVNEQFF.

This clonotype was counted between two and nine times. The V call is TRBV6-6, the J call TRBJ1-6; D call uncertain. From germline, CDR1 is MNHNY and CDR2 SVGAGI (reference sequence). Trimming removed 7 bases at V and 8 bases at J, with 12 bases between. The CDR3 consists of 13 residues. The CDR3 DNA is TGTGCCAGCATGCGGCCTCGGGATTCACCCCTCCACTTT. It codes for CASMRPRDSPLHF.

The sample holds many counts of this clonotype. The J gene is TRBJ1-6, the V gene TRBV5-1; D is uncertain. The germline V gene encodes CDR1 SGHRS and CDR2 YFSETQ. Trimming cost V 0 bases and J 9 bases, with 13 bases left between them. This CDR3 has 15 residues. The CDR3 protein is CASSLDSREISPLHF. Written as DNA, the CDR3 is TGCGCCAGCAGCTTGGACTCTAGGGAGATTTCACCCCTCCACTTT.

This clonotype was seen ten or more times. V and J are TRBV6-5 and TRBJ2-7; D tentatively reads TRBD1 or TRBD2 (6 bases each). V was cut by 6 bases and J by 5 bases, with 20 bases left in between. In germline, CDR1 is MNHEY, CDR2 SVGAGI. The CDR3 runs to 15 residues. The CDR3 sequence: CASRVGGGGAHEQYV. As DNA, the CDR3 is TGTGCCAGCAGGGTCGGGGGCGGTGGGGCTCACGAGCAGTACGTC.

This clonotype was detected only once. The junction differs from germline at one of its ends, possibly a read error. J is TRBJ2-1 and V is TRBV11-2; D unresolved. The length of the CDR3 is 14 residues. Germline CDR1 reads SGHAT; CDR2 reads FQNNGV. The chain's CDR3 is CASSVIESYDEQFF. CDR3 nucleotides: TGTGCCAGCAGCGTCATCGAATCCTACGATGAGCAGTTCTTC.

The chain couples TRBV5-4 to TRBJ1-1; no clear D gene. The CDR3 spans 17 residues. Germline CDR1 and CDR2: SGHNT and YYREEE (reference sequence). The V end was cut by 3 bases, the J end by 0 bases, with 18 bases between. The DNA for the CDR3 is TGTGCCAGCAGCTCGGGCCCCATAGCACAAATGAACACTGAAGCTTTCTTT. Translation: CASSSGPIAQMNTEAFF.

This clonotype occurred a few times. The chain combines TRBV29-1 with TRBJ2-4, with TRBD1 as a possible D gene (6 bases). The CDR3 has 15 residues. Per the germline V gene, CDR1 is SQVTM and CDR2 is ANQGSEA. The V end lost 6 bases, the J end lost 1 base, and 16 bases lay between the germline ends. CDR3 loop: CSVTRGNSAKNIQYF. The CDR3 bases are TGCAGCGTGACGAGGGGGAATTCGGCCAAAAACATTCAGTACTTC.

This clonotype has ten or more counts. The gene calls are TRBV7-9 and TRBJ2-7; D is uncertain. Germline V gives CDR1 SEHNR, CDR2 FQNEAQ (reference sequence). Trimming removed 3 bases from V and 7 bases from J, with 7 bases in between. The CDR3 covers 11 residues. This CDR3 reads CASSLSLEQYF. The CDR3 region has the DNA TGTGCCAGCAGCTTGTCCCTAGAGCAGTACTTC.

This clonotype was observed at least ten times. The chain employs TRBV5-1 and TRBJ2-2; TRBD1 agrees at 7 bases. Germline V CDR1 and CDR2: SGHRS, YFSETQ. The CDR3 totals 16 residues. V dropped 2 bases and J dropped 3; count of bases not matched to a gene: 7. The CDR3 DNA reads as TGCGCCAGCAGCTTTGGATCCAGGGGGTACACCGGGGAGCTGTTTTTT. Translating it yields CASSFGSRGYTGELFF.

The V gene is TRBV19, the J gene TRBJ1-1, with no clear D. This CDR3 comprises 11 residues. V lost 3 bases and J 5 bases, leaving 4 bases between the germline ends. Germline values: CDR1 LNHDA, CDR2 SQIVND (reference sequence). For the CDR3, the DNA is TGTGCCAGTAGTATCGCGACTGAAGCTTTCTTT. Amino acid sequence: CASSIATEAFF.

This clonotype was seen ten or more times. The chain combines TRBV27 with TRBJ2-2, with D hard to call. The germline V gene encodes CDR1 MNHEY and CDR2 SMNVEV (reference sequence). V lost 7 bases to trimming and J lost 4 bases, with 13 bases between them. This CDR3 contains 14 residues. The CDR3 coding sequence is TGTGCCAGCAACCTGGATGGAGCCACCGGGGAGCTGTTTTTT. It specifies CASNLDGATGELFF.

The V and J genes are TRBV9 and TRBJ2-7; D possibly corresponds to TRBD1 (6 bases). V gave up 3 bases and J gave up 4 bases, with 17 bases separating them. This CDR3 contains 15 residues. Germline loops: CDR1 SGDLS, CDR2 YYNGEE. CDR3 residues: CASSATGTYYYEQYF. CDR3 DNA: TGTGCCAGCAGCGCAACCGGGACATACTATTACGAGCAGTACTTC.

To note about this clonotype: At one boundary the junction diverges from the germline segment, which might be a read error. The V call is TRBV6-4, the J call TRBJ1-4; D is unclear. Germline V gene data show CDR1 as MRHNA and CDR2 as SNTAGT. The CDR3 length is 9 residues. The DNA for the CDR3 is TGCCGGAGGGTTGAAAAACTGTTTTTT. Its protein is CRRVEKLFF.

In its sample, this clonotype was seen many times. The V call is TRBV7-9, the J call TRBJ2-2, with D unresolved. This CDR3 has 16 amino acids. Trimming left V 5 bases short and J 0 bases short, with 13 bases between. Per germline, CDR1 SEHNR and CDR2 FQNEAQ (reference sequence). CDR3 DNA sequence: TGTGCCAGCAGCCCTCGCGACGGTGCGAACACCGGGGAGCTGTTTTTT. As protein: CASSPRDGANTGELFF.

V usage is TRBV5-4 and J usage is TRBJ2-5, with D possibly TRBD2 on 5 matching bases. This CDR3 region has 17 residues. The V gene lost 4 bases and the J gene lost 0 bases, with 19 bases spanning the gap. The germline V gene has CDR1 SGHNT and CDR2 YYREEE (reference sequence). CDR3 nucleotide sequence: TGTGCCAGCAGCCGGCGCGGCTTGGAGGCGTACCAAGAGACCCAGTACTTC. Amino acid sequence: CASSRRGLEAYQETQYF.

The V call is TRBV15, the J call TRBJ2-7, with D uncertain. V was clipped by 1 base and J by 4 bases, with 14 bases between them. Germline V lookup: CDR1 LNHNV, CDR2 YYDKDF (reference sequence). The CDR3 is made up of 15 amino acids. The CDR3 region is CATSRVRASGYEQYF. The CDR3 nucleotides are TGTGCCACCAGCAGAGTACGGGCGTCCGGGTACGAGCAGTACTTC.

This clonotype occurred a few times. V and J are TRBV7-9 and TRBJ2-5; 8 bases line up with TRBD2. The V segment lost 1 base and the J segment 4 bases; nucleotides outside the gene matches: 8. Germline V CDR1 and CDR2: SEHNR, FQNEAQ (reference sequence). The CDR3 totals 16 residues. DNA of the CDR3: TGTGCCAGCAGCTTAGTAGCGGGATTCGGTGGAGAGACCCAGTACTTC. Protein: CASSLVAGFGGETQYF.

This clonotype was observed a few times. This chain links TRBV7-9 with TRBJ2-7; 7 bases line up with TRBD1. The V gene's germline CDR1 is SEHNR and CDR2 FQNEAQ (reference sequence). Losses at the gene ends were 4 bases for V and 0 bases for J; bases not matched to a gene: 9. This CDR3 region has 16 residues. The CDR3 loop reads CASSSTDRKFSYEQYF. The CDR3 bases are TGTGCCAGCAGCTCTACGGACAGGAAGTTCTCCTACGAGCAGTACTTC.

This chain connects TRBV12-3 or TRBV12-4 to TRBJ2-1; tentative D call: TRBD1 (6 bases). The ends were cut back, 6 bases at V and 8 bases at J, with 14 bases in the middle. The CDR3 has 13 amino acids. In DNA form, the CDR3 reads TGTGCCAGCAGCAGGACAGACGGGGATGAGCAGTTCTTC. Translating gives CASSRTDGDEQFF.

This clonotype was observed a handful of times. The chain couples TRBV5-1 to TRBJ1-2; TRBD1 aligns across 10 bases. The ends lost 4 bases at V and 2 bases at J; junction bases unmatched: 8. This CDR3 has 16 amino acids. The germline gives CDR1 SGHRS, CDR2 YFSETQ. The CDR3 reads CASSPGQGVNNYGYTF. In nucleotides, the CDR3 is TGCGCCAGCAGCCCTGGACAGGGGGTAAACAACTATGGCTACACCTTC. The whole variable domain, remainder taken from reference TRBV5-1 and TRBJ1-2, is KAGVTQTPRYLIKTRGQQVTLSCSPISGHRSVSWYQQTPGQGLQFLFEYFSETQRNKGNFPGRFSGRQFSNSRSEMNVSTLELGDSALYLCASSPGQGVNNYGYTFGSGTRLTVV.

The table lists this clonotype with many counts. The rearrangement joins TRBV7-9 to TRBJ1-1, with D possibly TRBD1 on 6 matching bases. Germline CDR1 and CDR2: SEHNR and FQNEAQ (reference sequence). The CDR3 consists of 16 residues. V dropped 8 bases and J dropped 0 bases, with 19 bases sitting between them. This chain's CDR3 is CASRPSGGLMNTEAFF. The CDR3 nucleotides read TGTGCCAGCCGTCCTAGCGGGGGCCTCATGAACACTGAAGCTTTCTTT.